Presented here are 30 T cell receptor beta chains from one specimen sequenced in a study of blood T cell repertoires in COVID-19 (dated by TCRdb to 2019 to 2021). Library construction relied on the immunoSEQ multiplex PCR assay. The table comes from immuneACCESS by way of TCRdb, which keeps in-frame sequences with V and J called. Part of the clones is missing from these tables; in studies checked, under half for an unresolved V gene and the rest for unknown reasons. The sample contains around 70,000 clones, roughly 91% of them found a single time. Approximately 30% of the sample goes to the ten largest clones. Sequences were obtained from peripheral blood. Receptor source: a woman at least 80 years old with active or convalescent COVID-19.

This clone was observed a single time. The chain has TRBV18 and TRBJ1-6; no clear D. Trimming took 3 bases from V and 10 from J, leaving 7 bases between them. This CDR3 is 12 amino acids long. CDR1 and CDR2 from the germline V gene are KGHSH and LQKENI. The CDR3 loop is CASSPPESPLHF. The CDR3 nucleotides read TGTGCCAGCTCACCCCCAGAATCACCCCTCCACTTT.

This clone came up once. The V call is TRBV28, the J call TRBJ2-5; the match to TRBD1 covers 9 bases. CDR1 is MDHEN and CDR2 is SYDVKM in the germline V gene. The trim removed 8 bases at V and 4 bases at J, leaving 8 bases unmatched. The length of the CDR3 is 14 residues. CDR3 sequence reads: CASRETGGRETQYF. CDR3 coding DNA: TGTGCCAGCCGCGAGACAGGGGGAAGAGAGACCCAGTACTTC.

CDR3 bases: TGTGCCAGCAGCGCTAATGAGGAGGTGAACACTGAAGCTTTCTTT. Residues: CASSANEEVNTEAFF. The chain links TRBV2 to TRBJ1-1; D gene ambiguous. Germline lookup yields CDR1 SNHLY and CDR2 FYNNEI. CDR3 length: 15 amino acids. The V end was cut by 6 bases, the J end by 0 bases, with 14 bases between.

The V and J genes are TRBV3-1 (or the pseudogene TRBV3-2) and TRBJ2-7; D possibly corresponds to TRBD2 (5 bases). Trimming left V 1 base short and J 1 base short, with 8 bases between. The V gene's germline CDR1 is LGHDT and CDR2 YNNKEL (reference sequence). The CDR3 extends over 14 amino acids. The CDR3 DNA reads as TGTGCCAGCAGCCAAGGAACGGGGTCCTACGAGCAGTACTTC. Its protein is CASSQGTGSYEQYF.

The chain couples TRBV28 to TRBJ1-6; tentatively, D is TRBD1 (5 bases). This CDR3 has 16 residues. The germline V gene encodes CDR1 MDHEN and CDR2 SYDVKM. Trimming cost V 8 bases and J 2 bases, with 16 bases left between them. The CDR3 DNA reads as TGTGCCAGCCACTCATTCCCAGGGACCTATAATTCACCCCTCCACTTT. Its translation: CASHSFPGTYNSPLHF.

The rearrangement uses TRBV19 and TRBJ2-3, with D possibly matching TRBD1 (5 bases). With 4 bases removed from V and 0 bases from J, the gap between germline ends came to 14 bases. Germline assignment: CDR1 LNHDA and CDR2 SQIVND (reference sequence). The CDR3 contains 16 residues. CDR3 residues: CASSRVGPPSTDTQYF. CDR3 nucleotides: TGTGCCAGTAGTAGGGTGGGGCCTCCTAGCACAGATACGCAGTATTTT.

The rearrangement links TRBV10-3 to TRBJ1-5, with 8 bases lining up with TRBD1. V lost 10 bases, J lost 6 bases, and 23 bases stayed unmatched. Looked up from germline, CDR1 is ENHRY and CDR2 is SYGVKD. The CDR3 has 18 amino acids. CDR3 nucleotide sequence: TGTGCCACCGCTCCTTCAGGGGGCCCCTCAACGGGGGTTCAGCCCCAGCATTTT. This sequence encodes CATAPSGGPSTGVQPQHF.

This clone was picked up a small number of times. The chain has TRBV7-6 and TRBJ2-5; 8 nucleotides align to TRBD1. Germline CDR1 is SGHVS and CDR2 is FNYEAQ. The CDR3 extends over 16 amino acids. V was clipped by 2 bases and J by 4 bases; unmatched bases: 9. The CDR3 here is CASSLRPGGQGETQYF. The CDR3 nucleotides read TGTGCCAGCAGCTTAAGGCCAGGAGGACAGGGAGAGACCCAGTACTTC.

CDR3 sequence reads: CASTIPTNDGGSGNTIYF. In nucleotides, the CDR3 is TGTGCCAGCACCATACCCACCAACGACGGGGGCTCTGGAAACACCATATATTTT. The rearrangement links TRBV7-9 to TRBJ1-3, with D possibly being TRBD1 (5 bases). With 7 bases removed from V and 0 bases from J, the gap between germline ends came to 22 bases. Germline lookup yields CDR1 SEHNR and CDR2 FQNEAQ (reference sequence). There are 18 residues in the CDR3.

The rearrangement links TRBV5-4 to TRBJ1-1; D gene unclear. Trimming took 0 bases from V and 0 from J, leaving 9 bases between them. The CDR3 spans 15 residues. Germline assignment: CDR1 SGHNT and CDR2 YYREEE (reference sequence). Here the CDR3 reads CASSLGGSMNTEAFF. The DNA of the CDR3 is TGTGCCAGCAGCTTGGGCGGCAGCATGAACACTGAAGCTTTCTTT.

The CDR3 reads CSAADRGRNTIYF. CDR3 in DNA: TGCAGCGCCGCCGACAGGGGGCGAAACACCATATATTTT. This chain joins TRBV29-1 and TRBJ1-3, with 10 nucleotides matching TRBD1. V shed 7 bases and J 5 bases; nucleotides not matched to a gene: 5. CDR3 length: 13 amino acids. Looked up from germline, CDR1 is SQVTM and CDR2 is ANQGSEA. Drawing the rest from reference TRBV29-1 and TRBJ1-3, the complete variable domain is SAVISQKPSRDICQRGTSLTIQCQVDSQVTMMFWYRQQPGQSLTLIATANQGSEATYESGFVIDKFPISRPNLTFSTLTVSNMSPEDSSIYLCSAADRGRNTIYFGEGSWLTVV.

This clone was counted only a few times. This chain joins TRBV9 and TRBJ2-7; TRBD1 matches 8 bases. CDR3 length: 15 amino acids. Losses at the gene ends were 0 bases for V and 1 base for J; bases not matched to a gene: 3. Germline values: CDR1 SGDLS, CDR2 YYNGEE. DNA of the CDR3: TGTGCCAGCAGCGTAGGACAGGGGTGGTCCTACGAGCAGTACTTC. Translated, it gives CASSVGQGWSYEQYF.

This sequence joins TRBV30 and TRBJ1-1; D gene unclear. The V gene lost 2 bases and the J gene lost 1 base, with 17 bases spanning the gap. The CDR3 has 16 residues. From germline, CDR1 is GTSNPN and CDR2 SVGIG (reference sequence). CDR3: CAWSWAGIRQNTEAFF. The CDR3 DNA is TGTGCCTGGAGTTGGGCAGGAATAAGACAGAACACTGAAGCTTTCTTT.

The chain combines TRBV30 with TRBJ1-2; a possible D gene is TRBD1 (6 bases). The germline CDR1 and CDR2 sequences are GTSNPN and SVGIG (reference sequence). V shed 3 bases and J shed 8 bases, with 16 bases lying between them. The CDR3 consists of 13 residues. The CDR3 protein is CAWRDRVTGGYTF. CDR3 sequence (DNA): TGTGCCTGGAGGGATCGGGTCACAGGGGGCTACACCTTC.

The V and J genes are TRBV10-1 and TRBJ2-5; TRBD2 is a possible D gene (5 bases). Trimming shortened V by 4 bases and J by 4 bases, and 10 bases separated the two germline ends. CDR1 and CDR2 (germline): WNHNN, SYGVQD (reference sequence). The CDR3 contains 13 residues. CDR3 sequence reads: CASSVRSGETQYF. The CDR3 nucleotides are TGCGCCAGCAGTGTGAGGAGCGGAGAGACCCAGTACTTC.

This chain links TRBV19 with TRBJ2-3; maybe TRBD2 (6 bases). This CDR3 contains 16 residues. CDR1 is LNHDA, CDR2 SQIVND, per germline (reference sequence). The V end lost 3 bases, the J end lost 3 bases, and 16 bases lay between the germline ends. This CDR3 reads CASSIPRTGVTDTQYF. CDR3 nucleotide sequence: TGTGCCAGTAGTATTCCCCGAACGGGGGTTACAGATACGCAGTATTTT.

The chain couples TRBV3-1 (or the pseudogene TRBV3-2) to TRBJ2-4, with a tentative D call TRBD2 (7 bases). The V gene lost 1 base and the J gene lost 0 bases, with 16 bases spanning the gap. In germline, CDR1 is LGHDT, CDR2 YNNKEL (reference sequence). The CDR3 covers 18 residues. CDR3 protein: CASSQVVGGQLAKNIQYF. CDR3 DNA sequence: TGTGCCAGCAGCCAAGTCGTGGGGGGGCAGCTAGCCAAAAACATTCAGTACTTC.

The chain links TRBV18 to TRBJ1-4; a possible D gene is TRBD1 (5 bases). V was cut by 1 base and J by 0 bases, with 9 bases left in between. The CDR3 is 16 residues long. The V gene's germline CDR1 is KGHSH and CDR2 LQKENI. CDR3 bases: TGTGCCAGCTCACCACTCCCGACAGCAACTAATGAAAAACTGTTTTTT. Encoded protein: CASSPLPTATNEKLFF.

The chain employs TRBV11-2 and TRBJ2-5; D uncertain. The CDR3 length is 10 residues. V was pared by 8 bases and J by 6 bases, with 7 bases between. The germline V gene encodes CDR1 SGHAT and CDR2 FQNNGV. The chain's CDR3 is CASGLQTQYF. The CDR3 nucleotides are TGTGCCAGCGGGCTTCAGACCCAGTACTTC.

V usage is TRBV18 and J usage is TRBJ1-2; tentatively, D is TRBD1 (5 bases). The germline V gene has CDR1 KGHSH and CDR2 LQKENI. CDR3 length: 13 residues. V lost 2 bases to trimming and J lost 5 bases, with 9 bases between them. CDR3 coding DNA: TGTGCCAGCTCACCAGACAGAAAGTATGGCTACACCTTC. This sequence encodes CASSPDRKYGYTF.

The rearrangement joins TRBV11-2 to TRBJ2-2; no firm D call. The ends were cut back, 3 bases at V and 2 bases at J, with 7 bases in the middle. The CDR3 has 14 amino acids. Germline V CDR1 and CDR2: SGHAT, FQNNGV. CDR3: CASSFSVNTGELFF. The CDR3, as DNA: TGTGCCAGCAGCTTCTCGGTTAACACCGGGGAGCTGTTTTTT.

This chain joins TRBV20-1 and TRBJ2-1; D gene uncertain. The CDR3 runs to 14 residues. V dropped 3 bases and J dropped 6 bases, with 15 bases sitting between them. CDR1 and CDR2 from the germline V gene are DFQATT and SNEGSKA (reference sequence). CDR3 DNA: TGCAGTGCTAGTTTTCGGTCAGGATCCAATGAGCAGTTCTTC. This sequence encodes CSASFRSGSNEQFF.

V gene TRBV6-1 combines with J gene TRBJ2-7; D might be TRBD1 (7 bases). The germline gives CDR1 MNHNS, CDR2 SASEGT. Trimming left V 3 bases short and J 6 bases short, with 15 bases between. The CDR3 loop spans 14 amino acids. CDR3 loop: CASSETGRISEQYF. The DNA of the CDR3 is TGTGCCAGCAGTGAGACAGGGAGGATATCCGAGCAGTACTTC.

The J gene is TRBJ2-7, the V gene TRBV5-1; maybe TRBD2 (7 bases). CDR1 is SGHRS and CDR2 is YFSETQ in the germline V gene. The V and J ends lost 0 bases and 1 base respectively, with 14 bases between them. This CDR3 spans 16 amino acids. The CDR3 protein is CASSLDRGARSYEQYF. DNA for the CDR3: TGCGCCAGCAGCTTGGATCGGGGGGCAAGATCCTACGAGCAGTACTTC.

The rearrangement joins TRBV6-5 to TRBJ2-1, with D perhaps matching TRBD1 (5 bases). Germline CDR1 reads MNHEY; CDR2 reads SVGAGI. The V and J ends lost 0 bases and 0 bases respectively, with 9 bases between them. The CDR3 sequence is 16 residues long. The CDR3 region is CASSYSGASSYNEQFF. The CDR3, as DNA: TGTGCCAGCAGTTACTCAGGGGCGAGCTCCTACAATGAGCAGTTCTTC.

This chain joins TRBV7-2 and TRBJ1-5; D gene uncertain. This CDR3 is 13 amino acids long. Deletions cut 5 bases from V and 6 bases from J, with 11 bases between. From germline, CDR1 is SGHTA and CDR2 FQGNSA. The CDR3 region is CASSPMESQPQHF. Here the CDR3 DNA reads TGTGCCAGCAGCCCCATGGAGAGTCAGCCCCAGCATTTT.

This chain links TRBV28 with TRBJ1-2; D unclear. CDR1 is MDHEN and CDR2 is SYDVKM in the germline V gene. Trimming left V 7 bases short and J 0 bases short, with 12 bases between. The CDR3 extends over 14 amino acids. CDR3 bases: TGTGCCAGCATCCCGGCGGGATCTAACTATGGCTACACCTTC. Protein: CASIPAGSNYGYTF.

This chain joins TRBV4-3 and TRBJ2-3; 9 nucleotides match TRBD2. CDR3 size: 16 residues. Unmatched junction bases numbered 9, after V lost 1 base and J lost 7 bases. Per germline, CDR1 LGHNA and CDR2 YSLEER. As DNA, the CDR3 is TGCGCCAGCAGCCAAGCTACCGGGACTAGCTCGAATACGCAGTATTTT. This gives the protein CASSQATGTSSNTQYF.

The genes are TRBV9 and TRBJ2-7; no definite D call. With 0 bases removed from V and 5 bases from J, the gap between germline ends came to 9 bases. Germline values: CDR1 SGDLS, CDR2 YYNGEE. The CDR3 covers 13 residues. The CDR3, as DNA: TGTGCCAGCAGCGTAGCTCCGAGTGACGAGCAGTACTTC. It specifies CASSVAPSDEQYF.

This clone was detected only once. The chain joins TRBV2 to TRBJ2-7; TRBD1 aligns across 8 bases. Germline CDR1 and CDR2: SNHLY and FYNNEI. The CDR3 consists of 16 residues. Trimming cost V 3 bases and J 4 bases; bases outside gene matches: 11. As DNA, the CDR3 is TGTGCCAGCAGTGACCCCAGCTCGGACAGGGATTACGAGCAGTACTTC. Amino acids: CASSDPSSDRDYEQYF.